The source of this T cell receptor beta chain is a study of cytomegalovirus exposure and HLA in healthy donors. Among the 90 to 150 subjects of the validation cohort, separate from the roughly 670-subject first cohort, were the donors. Study-wide findings and caveats: It was fewer than 200 TCR beta chains that were listed as cytomegalovirus-associated. Many donors shared some public TCRs, even though most TCR sequences were rare. A subsequent analysis found that TCR clusters from the first cohort also tended to co-occur in the approximately 130 validation repertoires, with about 94% of cluster scores above 0.

V gave up 0 bases and J gave up 2 bases; unmatched junction bases: 4. The CDR3 totals 16 residues. From germline, CDR1 is SGHRS and CDR2 YFSETQ. Using immunoSEQ multiplex PCR, the repertoire was profiled, and TCRdb retains in-frame clones only, with some absent. The data show 35,000 to 50,000 clones, with 80% to 95% seen just once and roughly 5.2% held by the top ten. Of note for this clone: Its antigen remains unidentified.

The rearrangement joins TRBV5-1 to TRBJ2-2; TRBD1 aligns across 7 bases. Material for sequencing was PBMCs. The origin of this receptor is a man younger than 35 in good health and CMV-seronegative. CDR3 nucleotides: TGCGCCAGCAGCTTGGAGGGGGCGTACAACACCGGGGAGCTGTTTTTT. It encodes CASSLEGAYNTGELFF.